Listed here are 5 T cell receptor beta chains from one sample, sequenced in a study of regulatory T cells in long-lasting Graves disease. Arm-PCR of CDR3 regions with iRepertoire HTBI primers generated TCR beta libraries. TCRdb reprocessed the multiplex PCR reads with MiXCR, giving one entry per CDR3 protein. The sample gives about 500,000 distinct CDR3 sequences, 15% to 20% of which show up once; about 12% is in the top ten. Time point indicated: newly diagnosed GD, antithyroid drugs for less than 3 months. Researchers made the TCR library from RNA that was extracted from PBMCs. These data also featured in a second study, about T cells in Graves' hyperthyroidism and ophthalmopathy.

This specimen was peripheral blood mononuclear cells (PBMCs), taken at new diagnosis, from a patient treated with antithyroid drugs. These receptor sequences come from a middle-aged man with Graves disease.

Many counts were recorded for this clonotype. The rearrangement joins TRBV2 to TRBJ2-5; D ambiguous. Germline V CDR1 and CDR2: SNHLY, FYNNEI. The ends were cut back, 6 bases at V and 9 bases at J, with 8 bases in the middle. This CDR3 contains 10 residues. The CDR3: CASRGIAQYF. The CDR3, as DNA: TGTGCCAGCAGGGGGATAGCCCAGTACTTC.

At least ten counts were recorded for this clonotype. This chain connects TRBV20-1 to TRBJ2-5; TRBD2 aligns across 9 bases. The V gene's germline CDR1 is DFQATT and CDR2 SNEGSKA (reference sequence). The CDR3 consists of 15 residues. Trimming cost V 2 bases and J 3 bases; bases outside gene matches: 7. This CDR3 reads CSARSILAGEETQYF. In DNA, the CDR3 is TGCAGTGCTAGATCGATTTTAGCGGGAGAAGAGACCCAGTACTTC.

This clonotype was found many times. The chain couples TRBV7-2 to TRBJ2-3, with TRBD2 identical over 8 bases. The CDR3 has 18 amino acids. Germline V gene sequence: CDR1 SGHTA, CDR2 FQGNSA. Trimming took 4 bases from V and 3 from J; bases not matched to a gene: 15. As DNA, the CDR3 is TGTGCCAGCAGCTCGTCTCGAGCGGGAGTTGGACGGACAGATACGCAGTATTTT. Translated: CASSSSRAGVGRTDTQYF.

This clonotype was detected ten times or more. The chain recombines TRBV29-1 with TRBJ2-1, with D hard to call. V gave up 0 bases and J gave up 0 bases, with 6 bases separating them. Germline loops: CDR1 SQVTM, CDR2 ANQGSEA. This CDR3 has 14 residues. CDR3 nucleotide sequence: TGCAGCGTTGAAGACCAGCGCTCCTACAATGAGCAGTTCTTC. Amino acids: CSVEDQRSYNEQFF.

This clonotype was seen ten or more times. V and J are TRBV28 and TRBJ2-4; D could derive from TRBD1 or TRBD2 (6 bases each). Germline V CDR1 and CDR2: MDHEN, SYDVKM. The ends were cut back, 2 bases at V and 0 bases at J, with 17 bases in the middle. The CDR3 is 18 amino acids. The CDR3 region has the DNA TGTGCCAGCAGTTTAGTGGTGGGCAGGGGACTAGCCAAAAACATTCAGTACTTC. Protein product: CASSLVVGRGLAKNIQYF. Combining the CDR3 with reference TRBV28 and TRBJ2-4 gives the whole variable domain DVKVTQSSRYLVKRTGEKVFLECVQDMDHENMFWYRQDPGLGLRLIYFSYDVKMKEKGDIPEGYSVSREKKERFSLILESASTNQTSMYLCASSLVVGRGLAKNIQYFGAGTRLSVL.